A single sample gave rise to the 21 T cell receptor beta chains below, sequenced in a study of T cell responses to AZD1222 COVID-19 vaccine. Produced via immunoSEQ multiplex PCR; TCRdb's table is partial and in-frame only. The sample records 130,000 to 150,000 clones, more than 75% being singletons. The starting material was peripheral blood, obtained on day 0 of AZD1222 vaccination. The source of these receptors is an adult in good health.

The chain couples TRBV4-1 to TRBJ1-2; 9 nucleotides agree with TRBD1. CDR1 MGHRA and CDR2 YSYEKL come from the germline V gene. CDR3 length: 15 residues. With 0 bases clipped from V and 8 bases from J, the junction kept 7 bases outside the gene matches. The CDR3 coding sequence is TGCGCCAGCAGCCAAGAAGGGACAGGGTTTAAAGGCTACACCTTC. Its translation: CASSQEGTGFKGYTF.

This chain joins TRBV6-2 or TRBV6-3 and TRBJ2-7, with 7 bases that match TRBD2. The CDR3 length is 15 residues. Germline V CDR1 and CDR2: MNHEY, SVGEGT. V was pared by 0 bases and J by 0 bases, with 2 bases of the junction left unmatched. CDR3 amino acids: CASSYSGEGSYEQYF. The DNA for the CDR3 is TGTGCCAGCAGTTACTCGGGGGAGGGCTCCTACGAGCAGTACTTC.

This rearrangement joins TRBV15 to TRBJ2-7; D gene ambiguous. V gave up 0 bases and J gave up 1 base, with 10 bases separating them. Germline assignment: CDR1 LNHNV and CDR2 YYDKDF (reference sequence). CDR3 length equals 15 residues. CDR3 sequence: CATSRDQGASYEQYF. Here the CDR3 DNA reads TGTGCCACCAGCAGAGATCAAGGTGCTTCCTACGAGCAGTACTTC.

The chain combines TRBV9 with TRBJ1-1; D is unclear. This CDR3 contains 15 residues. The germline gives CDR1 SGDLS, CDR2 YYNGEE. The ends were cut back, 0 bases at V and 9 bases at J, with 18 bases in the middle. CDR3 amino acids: CASSVVSVISPQAFF. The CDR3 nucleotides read TGTGCCAGCAGCGTAGTCTCTGTGATTAGTCCGCAAGCTTTCTTT.

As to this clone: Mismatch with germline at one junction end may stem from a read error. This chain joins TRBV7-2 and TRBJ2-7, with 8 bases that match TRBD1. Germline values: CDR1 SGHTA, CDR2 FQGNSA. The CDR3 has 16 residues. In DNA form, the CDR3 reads TGTGCCAGCAGCTTAGATCGGCAGGGGGCCTCCCACGAGCAGTACTTC. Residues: CASSLDRQGASHEQYF.

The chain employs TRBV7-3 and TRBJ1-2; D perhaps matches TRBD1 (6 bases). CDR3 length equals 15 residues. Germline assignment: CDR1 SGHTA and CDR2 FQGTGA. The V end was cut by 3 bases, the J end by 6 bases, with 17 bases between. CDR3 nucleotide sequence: TGTGCCAGCAGCTTTCCGGGGGCAACCTATGATGGCTACACCTTC. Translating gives CASSFPGATYDGYTF.

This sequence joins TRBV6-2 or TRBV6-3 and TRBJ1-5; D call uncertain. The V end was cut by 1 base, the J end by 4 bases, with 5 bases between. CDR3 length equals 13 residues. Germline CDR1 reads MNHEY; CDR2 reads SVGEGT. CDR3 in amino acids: CASSYYRNQPQHF. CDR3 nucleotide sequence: TGTGCCAGCAGTTACTACCGGAATCAGCCCCAGCATTTT.

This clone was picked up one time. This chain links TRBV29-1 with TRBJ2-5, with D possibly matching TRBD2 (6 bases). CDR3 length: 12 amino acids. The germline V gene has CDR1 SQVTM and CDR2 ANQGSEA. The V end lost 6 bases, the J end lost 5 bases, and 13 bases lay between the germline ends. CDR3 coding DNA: TGCAGCGTATTACTAGCTGGGGAGACCCAGTACTTC. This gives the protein CSVLLAGETQYF.

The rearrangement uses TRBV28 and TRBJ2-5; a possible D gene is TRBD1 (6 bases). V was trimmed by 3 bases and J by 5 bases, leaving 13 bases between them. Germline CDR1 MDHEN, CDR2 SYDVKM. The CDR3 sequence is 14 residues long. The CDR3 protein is CASSLSGVWETQYF. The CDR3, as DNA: TGTGCCAGCAGTTTGTCAGGGGTTTGGGAGACCCAGTACTTC. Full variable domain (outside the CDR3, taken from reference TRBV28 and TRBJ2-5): DVKVTQSSRYLVKRTGEKVFLECVQDMDHENMFWYRQDPGLGLRLIYFSYDVKMKEKGDIPEGYSVSREKKERFSLILESASTNQTSMYLCASSLSGVWETQYFGPGTRLLVL.

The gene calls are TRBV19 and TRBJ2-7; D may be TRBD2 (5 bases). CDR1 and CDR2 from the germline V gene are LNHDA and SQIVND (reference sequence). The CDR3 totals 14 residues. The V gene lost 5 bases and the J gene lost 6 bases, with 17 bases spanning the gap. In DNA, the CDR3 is TGTGCCAGTAGTTATTTTGGGAGTAGGTCCGAGCAGTACTTC. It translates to CASSYFGSRSEQYF.

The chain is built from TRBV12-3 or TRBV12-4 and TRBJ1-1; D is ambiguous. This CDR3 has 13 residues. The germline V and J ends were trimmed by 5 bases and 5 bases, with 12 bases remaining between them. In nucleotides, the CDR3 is TGTGCCAGCAGTCCCCGCGGGTTGACTGAAGCTTTCTTT. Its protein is CASSPRGLTEAFF.

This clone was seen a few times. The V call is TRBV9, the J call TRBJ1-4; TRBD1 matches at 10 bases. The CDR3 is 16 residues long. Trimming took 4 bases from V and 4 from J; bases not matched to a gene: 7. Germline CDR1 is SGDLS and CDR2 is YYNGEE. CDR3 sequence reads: CASSPRQGARNEKLFF. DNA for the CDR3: TGTGCCAGCAGCCCCCGACAGGGGGCTCGTAATGAAAAACTGTTTTTT.

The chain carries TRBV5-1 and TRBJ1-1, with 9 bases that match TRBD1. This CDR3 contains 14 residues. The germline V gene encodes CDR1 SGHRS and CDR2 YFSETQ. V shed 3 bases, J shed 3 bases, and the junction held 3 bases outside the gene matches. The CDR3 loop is CASSSQGAYTEAFF. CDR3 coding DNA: TGCGCCAGCAGCTCACAGGGGGCGTACACTGAAGCTTTCTTT.

In DNA form, the CDR3 reads TGTGCCAGCAGTTCCGGGACAGTTCAAGAGACCCAGTACTTC. As protein: CASSSGTVQETQYF. This rearrangement joins TRBV6-6 to TRBJ2-5; 7 bases are shared with TRBD1. Germline CDR1 MNHNY, CDR2 SVGAGI (reference sequence). CDR3 length equals 14 residues. Trimming cost V 4 bases and J 2 bases; bases outside gene matches: 4.

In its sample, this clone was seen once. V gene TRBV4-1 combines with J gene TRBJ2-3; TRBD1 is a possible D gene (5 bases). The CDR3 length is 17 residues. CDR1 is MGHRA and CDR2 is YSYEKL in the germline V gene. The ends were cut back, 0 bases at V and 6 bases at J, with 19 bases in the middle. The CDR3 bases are TGCGCCAGCAGCCAAGATCGGAATGCAGGGATGGCGGATACGCAGTATTTT. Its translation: CASSQDRNAGMADTQYF.

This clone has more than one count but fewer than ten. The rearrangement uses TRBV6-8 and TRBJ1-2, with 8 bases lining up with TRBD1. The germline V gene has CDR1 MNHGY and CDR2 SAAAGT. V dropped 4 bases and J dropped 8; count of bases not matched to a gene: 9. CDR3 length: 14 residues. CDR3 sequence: CASSSQGVQRGYTF. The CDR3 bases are TGTGCCAGCAGTTCACAGGGGGTTCAGCGCGGCTACACCTTC.

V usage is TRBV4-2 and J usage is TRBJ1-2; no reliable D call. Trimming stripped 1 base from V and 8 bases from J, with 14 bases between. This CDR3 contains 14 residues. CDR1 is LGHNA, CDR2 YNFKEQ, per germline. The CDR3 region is CASSQGGGRSGYTF. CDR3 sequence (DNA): TGTGCCAGCAGCCAAGGTGGAGGGCGGAGCGGCTACACCTTC.

CDR3 bases: TGCGCCAGCAGCTTTCAAACTAGCGGGGGGATCAATGAGCAGTTCTTC. It codes for CASSFQTSGGINEQFF. This chain joins TRBV5-1 and TRBJ2-1, with 12 bases identical to TRBD2. CDR1 is SGHRS, CDR2 YFSETQ, per germline. V lost 2 bases, J lost 6 bases, and 6 bases stayed unmatched. The CDR3 consists of 16 residues.

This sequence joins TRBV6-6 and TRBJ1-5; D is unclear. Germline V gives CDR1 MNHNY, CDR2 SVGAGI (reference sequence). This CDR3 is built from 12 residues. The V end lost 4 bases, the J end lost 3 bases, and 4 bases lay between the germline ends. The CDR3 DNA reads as TGTGCCAGCAGTTGGTTCAATCAGCCCCAGCATTTT. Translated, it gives CASSWFNQPQHF.

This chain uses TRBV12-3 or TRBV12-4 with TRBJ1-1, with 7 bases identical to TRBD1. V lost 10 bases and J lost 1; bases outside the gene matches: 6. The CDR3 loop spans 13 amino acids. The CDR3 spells CATGDSSNTEAFF. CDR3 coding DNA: TGTGCCACCGGGGACAGTTCGAACACTGAAGCTTTCTTT.

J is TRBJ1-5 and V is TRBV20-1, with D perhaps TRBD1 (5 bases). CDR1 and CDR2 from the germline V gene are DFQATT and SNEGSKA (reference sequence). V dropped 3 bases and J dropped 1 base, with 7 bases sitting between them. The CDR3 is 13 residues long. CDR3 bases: TGCAGTGCTAGTGGGGCAAGCAATCAGCCCCAGCATTTT. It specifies CSASGASNQPQHF.